These 22 T cell receptor beta chains share one sample of origin, sequenced in a study of blood T cell repertoires in COVID-19. Here immunoSEQ multiplex PCR was the method, and the copy in TCRdb shows in-frame clones only, minus some. The profile shows about 68,000 clones, more than 80% of them singletons. Sequencing was carried out using peripheral blood. These receptors all come from a man aged 30 to 45 with acute or convalescent COVID-19.

The chain couples TRBV21-1 to TRBJ1-1. TRBV21-1 has pseudogene status. This CDR3 has 15 amino acids. As DNA, the CDR3 is TGTGCCACCCCCCCCGGGGGGAGGGAGGACACTGAAGCTTTCTTT. Translation: CATPPGGREDTEAFF.

The chain carries TRBV6-5 and TRBJ2-7; 8 nucleotides line up with TRBD2. The V gene end was trimmed by 5 bases and the J gene end by 4 bases; junction bases not matched to a gene: 4. CDR3 size: 13 residues. CDR1 MNHEY and CDR2 SVGAGI come from the germline V gene. In nucleotides, the CDR3 is TGTGCCAGCAGTACGGGACTAGGGTACGAGCAGTACTTC. Protein product: CASSTGLGYEQYF.

The chain has TRBV5-4 and TRBJ1-2; TRBD1 aligns across 7 bases. Germline V gene lookup returns CDR1 SGHNT and CDR2 YYREEE (reference sequence). J gave up 4 bases and V 5 bases, and 5 bases lay outside the gene matches. The CDR3 covers 13 residues. As DNA, the CDR3 is TGTGCCAGCAGTCGGGACAGTCCCTATGGCTACACCTTC. Amino acid sequence: CASSRDSPYGYTF.

The CDR3 DNA reads as TGTGCCAGCCATAAGGACAGGGCAATTGGAAACACCATATATTTT. Its translation: CASHKDRAIGNTIYF. V is TRBV2 and J is TRBJ1-3; 8 bases agree with TRBD1. Unmatched junction bases numbered 9, after V lost 8 bases and J lost 3 bases. The CDR3 runs 15 residues. The V gene's germline CDR1 is SNHLY and CDR2 FYNNEI.

V usage is TRBV6-1 and J usage is TRBJ2-5; D may be TRBD2 (5 bases). The CDR3 loop spans 16 amino acids. Germline assignment: CDR1 MNHNS and CDR2 SASEGT. Trimming took off 0 bases at V and 1 base at J, with 12 bases between the two ends. CDR3 nucleotides: TGTGCCAGCAGTGAAGCGAAGGCGGGCTTCCAAGAGACCCAGTACTTC. Translating gives CASSEAKAGFQETQYF.

This clone was detected a few times. The V gene is TRBV7-9, the J gene TRBJ2-7, with 8 bases matching TRBD1. The ends lost 5 bases at V and 4 bases at J; junction bases unmatched: 10. Germline loops: CDR1 SEHNR, CDR2 FQNEAQ (reference sequence). The CDR3 has 15 amino acids. For the CDR3, the DNA is TGTGCCAGCAGCCCATTGGGGACAGGTCAATACGAGCAGTACTTC. Translating it yields CASSPLGTGQYEQYF.

V gene TRBV6-5 combines with J gene TRBJ1-5, with 9 positions matching TRBD1. The CDR3 totals 14 residues. Trimming took 7 bases from V and 7 from J; bases not matched to a gene: 8. Germline V CDR1 and CDR2: MNHEY, SVGAGI. CDR3 coding DNA: TGTGCCAGCACGGGGACAGGGTCTTCACAGCCCCAGCATTTT. Translation gives CASTGTGSSQPQHF.

The V call is TRBV10-2, the J call TRBJ1-5; D perhaps matches TRBD1 (6 bases). V was clipped by 6 bases and J by 4 bases, with 13 bases between them. Germline assignment: CDR1 WSHSY and CDR2 SAAADI. The CDR3 extends over 14 amino acids. This chain's CDR3 is CASSPGTRNQPQHF. The CDR3 DNA is TGCGCCAGCAGCCCCGGGACACGAAATCAGCCCCAGCATTTT.

This rearrangement joins TRBV5-4 to TRBJ2-1, with 7 bases matching TRBD2. This CDR3 is 17 amino acids long. Per the germline V gene, CDR1 is SGHNT and CDR2 is YYREEE (reference sequence). The ends lost 1 base at V and 0 bases at J; junction bases unmatched: 7. CDR3 DNA sequence: TGTGCCAGCAGCTTGTTGTCTCCTAGCGGCTCCTACAATGAGCAGTTCTTC. Protein sequence: CASSLLSPSGSYNEQFF. Looking up the rest from reference TRBV5-4 and TRBJ2-1 gives the full variable domain: ETGVTQSPTHLIKTRGQQVTLRCSSQSGHNTVSWYQQALGQGPQFIFQYYREEENGRGNFPPRFSGLQFPNYSSELNVNALELDDSALYLCASSLLSPSGSYNEQFFGPGTRLTVL.

This chain links TRBV28 with TRBJ1-2; 9 positions agree with TRBD1. Germline V gene lookup returns CDR1 MDHEN and CDR2 SYDVKM. This CDR3 contains 15 residues. The ends lost 3 bases at V and 2 bases at J; junction bases unmatched: 4. DNA of the CDR3: TGTGCCAGCAGTTTTGCCGGGACAGGGAACTATGGCTACACCTTC. Amino acids: CASSFAGTGNYGYTF.

The CDR3 reads CASSSTKGGYTF. The CDR3 DNA sequence: TGTGCCAGCAGCTCGACCAAGGGGGGCTACACCTTC. This rearrangement joins TRBV11-2 to TRBJ1-2, with a weak D call TRBD1 (5 bases). With 4 bases removed from V and 8 bases from J, the gap between germline ends came to 11 bases. The CDR3 extends over 12 amino acids. Germline lookup yields CDR1 SGHAT and CDR2 FQNNGV.

The rearrangement joins TRBV25-1 to TRBJ2-3; 7 bases fit TRBD2. V gave up 7 bases and J gave up 3 bases; unmatched junction bases: 7. This CDR3 contains 14 residues. From germline, CDR1 is MGHDK and CDR2 SYGVNS. CDR3 region: CASTKAGKTDTQYF. For the CDR3, the DNA is TGTGCCAGCACCAAAGCGGGAAAAACAGATACGCAGTATTTT.

The rearrangement joins TRBV19 to TRBJ1-5; TRBD1 matches 7 bases. Germline CDR1 reads LNHDA; CDR2 reads SQIVND (reference sequence). The CDR3 contains 12 residues. The V and J ends lost 10 bases and 4 bases, in that order; junction bases with no gene match: 4. The CDR3 protein is CATGTVNQPQHF. DNA for the CDR3: TGTGCCACCGGGACAGTGAATCAGCCCCAGCATTTT.

The rearrangement joins TRBV7-9 to TRBJ2-2, with TRBD2 matching over 8 bases. The CDR3 length is 16 residues. The germline gives CDR1 SEHNR, CDR2 FQNEAQ (reference sequence). V was clipped by 5 bases and J by 5 bases; unmatched bases: 10. The chain's CDR3 is CASSGGVAGKTGELFF. The CDR3 nucleotides are TGTGCCAGCAGCGGAGGGGTAGCGGGGAAAACCGGGGAGCTGTTTTTT.

V is TRBV4-3 and J is TRBJ2-7; TRBD2 is a possible D gene (6 bases). This CDR3 region has 15 residues. CDR1 is LGHNA, CDR2 YSLEER, per germline. V was trimmed by 4 bases and J by 0 bases, leaving 13 bases between them. CDR3 region: CASSLLDGSSYEQYF. For the CDR3, the DNA is TGCGCCAGCAGCCTCCTGGACGGGAGCTCCTACGAGCAGTACTTC.

V and J are TRBV5-1 and TRBJ2-7; 7 bases fit TRBD1. The germline gives CDR1 SGHRS, CDR2 YFSETQ. This CDR3 has 14 amino acids. Losses at the gene ends were 3 bases for V and 6 bases for J; bases not matched to a gene: 9. CDR3 loop: CASSSRDSTREQYF. The CDR3 region has the DNA TGCGCCAGCAGCTCCCGGGACAGCACTCGCGAGCAGTACTTC.

The chain uses TRBV2 and TRBJ2-1, with 10 bases identical to TRBD2. With 1 base clipped from V and 6 bases from J, the junction kept 3 bases outside the gene matches. Germline assignment: CDR1 SNHLY and CDR2 FYNNEI. There are 15 residues in the CDR3. CDR3 residues: CASSEGLAGANEQFF. The CDR3, as DNA: TGTGCCAGCAGTGAAGGGCTAGCGGGAGCCAATGAGCAGTTCTTC. Variable domain in full (rest from reference TRBV2 and TRBJ2-1): EPEVTQTPSHQVTQMGQEVILRCVPISNHLYFYWYRQILGQKVEFLVSFYNNEISEKSEIFDDQFSVERPDGSNFTLKIRSTKLEDSAMYFCASSEGLAGANEQFFGPGTRLTVL.

The rearrangement joins TRBV28 to TRBJ2-1; 12 bases align to TRBD1. The CDR3 covers 16 residues. The V segment lost 6 bases and the J segment 9 bases; nucleotides outside the gene matches: 12. Germline V gene sequence: CDR1 MDHEN, CDR2 SYDVKM. In nucleotides, the CDR3 is TGTGCCAGCAGCCAACTCCCGGGACAGGGGGCGGTTGAGCAGTTCTTC. Residues: CASSQLPGQGAVEQFF.

V gene TRBV7-9 combines with J gene TRBJ2-3, with D perhaps matching TRBD1 (6 bases). Looked up from germline, CDR1 is SEHNR and CDR2 is FQNEAQ (reference sequence). This CDR3 region has 12 residues. V was cut by 11 bases and J by 2 bases, with 11 bases left in between. CDR3 region: CAGQGITDTQYF. The CDR3 DNA reads as TGTGCCGGGCAGGGGATCACAGATACGCAGTATTTT. Combining the CDR3 with reference TRBV7-9 and TRBJ2-3 gives the whole variable domain DTGVSQNPRHKITKRGQNVTFRCDPISEHNRLYWYRQTLGQGPEFLTYFQNEAQLEKSRLLSDRFSAERPKGSFSTLEIQRTEQGDSAMYLCAGQGITDTQYFGPGTRLTVL.

This clone has just one count. V is TRBV10-2 and J is TRBJ2-7; possibly TRBD2 for D (5 bases). Looked up from germline, CDR1 is WSHSY and CDR2 is SAAADI. The V end was cut by 8 bases, the J end by 6 bases, with 20 bases between. The CDR3 length is 14 residues. This chain's CDR3 is CASGRGSDHSEQYF. CDR3 nucleotides: TGCGCCAGCGGTAGAGGGAGCGACCATTCCGAGCAGTACTTC.

This chain joins TRBV20-1 and TRBJ1-5, with D perhaps TRBD1 (6 bases). Trimming took 3 bases from V and 3 from J, leaving 9 bases between them. The CDR3 has 13 residues. Germline CDR1 DFQATT, CDR2 SNEGSKA (reference sequence). CDR3 sequence: CSASRDTNQPQHF. CDR3 nucleotides: TGCAGTGCTAGTCGGGACACCAATCAGCCCCAGCATTTT.

The chain joins TRBV6-5 to TRBJ1-5; 8 bases map to TRBD1. Germline V gene sequence: CDR1 MNHEY, CDR2 SVGAGI. Trimming took 6 bases from V and 7 from J; bases not matched to a gene: 8. This CDR3 spans 14 amino acids. In DNA, the CDR3 is TGTGCCAGCAGCTCAGGACAGGGATTCCAGCCCCAGCATTTT. This translates into CASSSGQGFQPQHF.